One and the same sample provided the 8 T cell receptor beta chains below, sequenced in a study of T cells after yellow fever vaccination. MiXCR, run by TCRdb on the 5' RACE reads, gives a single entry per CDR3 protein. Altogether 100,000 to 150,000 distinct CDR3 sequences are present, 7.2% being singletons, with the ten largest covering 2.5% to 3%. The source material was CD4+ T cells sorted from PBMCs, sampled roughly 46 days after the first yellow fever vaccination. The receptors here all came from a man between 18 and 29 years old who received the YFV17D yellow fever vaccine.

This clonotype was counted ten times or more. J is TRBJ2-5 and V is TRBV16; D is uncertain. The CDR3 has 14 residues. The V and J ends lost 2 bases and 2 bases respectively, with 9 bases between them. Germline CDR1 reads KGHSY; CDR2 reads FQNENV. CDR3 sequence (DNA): TGTGCCAGCAGCCAAAAGGACCTACAAGAGACCCAGTACTTC. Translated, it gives CASSQKDLQETQYF.

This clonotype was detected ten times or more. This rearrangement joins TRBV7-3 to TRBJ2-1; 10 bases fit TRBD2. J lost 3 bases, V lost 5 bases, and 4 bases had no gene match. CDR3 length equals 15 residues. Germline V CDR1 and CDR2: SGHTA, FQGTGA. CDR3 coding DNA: TGTGCCAGCAGCCCTCTAGCGGGGGTCTACAATGAGCAGTTCTTC. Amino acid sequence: CASSPLAGVYNEQFF.

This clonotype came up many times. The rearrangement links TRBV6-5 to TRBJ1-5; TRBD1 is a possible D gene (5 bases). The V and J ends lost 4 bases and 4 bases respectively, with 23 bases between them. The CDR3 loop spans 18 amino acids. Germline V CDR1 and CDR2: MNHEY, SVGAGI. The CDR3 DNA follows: TGTGCCAGCAGTTTTTTCCGTGCGGGACGGAGGTCGAATCAGCCCCAGCATTTT. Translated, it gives CASSFFRAGRRSNQPQHF.

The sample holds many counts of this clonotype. CDR3 sequence: CASSTRLDSEQFF. CDR3 bases: TGTGCCAGCAGCACCCGACTAGACAGTGAGCAGTTCTTC. The V gene is TRBV7-2, the J gene TRBJ2-1, with D possibly being TRBD2 (6 bases). CDR1 is SGHTA, CDR2 FQGNSA, per germline. The CDR3 totals 13 residues. The V gene lost 5 bases and the J gene lost 9 bases, with 14 bases spanning the gap.

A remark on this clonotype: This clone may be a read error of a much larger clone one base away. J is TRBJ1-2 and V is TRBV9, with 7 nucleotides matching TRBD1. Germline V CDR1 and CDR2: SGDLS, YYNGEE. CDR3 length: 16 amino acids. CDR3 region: CASSVGPARGDYDYTF. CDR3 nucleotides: TGTGCCAGCAGCGTAGGTCCCGCCAGGGGGGACTATGACTACACCTTC.

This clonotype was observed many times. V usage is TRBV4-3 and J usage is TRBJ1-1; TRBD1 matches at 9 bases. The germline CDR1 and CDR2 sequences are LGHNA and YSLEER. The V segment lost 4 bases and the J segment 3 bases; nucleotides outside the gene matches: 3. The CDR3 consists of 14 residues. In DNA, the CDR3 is TGCGCCAGCAGCCTCCGGACAGGGGACACTGAAGCTTTCTTT. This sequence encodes CASSLRTGDTEAFF.

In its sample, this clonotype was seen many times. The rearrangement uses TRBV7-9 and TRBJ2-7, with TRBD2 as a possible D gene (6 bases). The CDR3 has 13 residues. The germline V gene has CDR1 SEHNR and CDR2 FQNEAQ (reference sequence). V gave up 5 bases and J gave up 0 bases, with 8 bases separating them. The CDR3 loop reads CASSAGTSYEQYF. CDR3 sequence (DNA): TGTGCCAGCAGCGCGGGGACCTCCTACGAGCAGTACTTC.

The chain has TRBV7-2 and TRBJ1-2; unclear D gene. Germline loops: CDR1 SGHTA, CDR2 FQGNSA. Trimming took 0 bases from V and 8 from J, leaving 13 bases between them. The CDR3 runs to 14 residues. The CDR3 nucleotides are TGTGCCAGCAGCTTAGCGCAGGAATCGAAAGGCTACACCTTC. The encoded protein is CASSLAQESKGYTF.